The rows below give T cell receptor beta chains drawn from one sample of a study of CD4 T cells in relation to SARS-CoV-2 and coronaviruses. The assay was immunoSEQ multiplex PCR, and TCRdb's table has in-frame clones only and misses some. The table has under 90,000 clones, 85% to 95% seen once; the top ten hold approximately 0.25%. Sequenced: naive CD4+ T cells from PBMCs. These TCRs come from a human donor in good health. The CDR3 runs from the conserved cysteine through the conserved F or W. D genes are given only for firm matches. Rows may omit the clone size; those that give it use once, few, many or a size class.

-	14	TRBV3-1/TRBV3-2	-	TRBJ1-1	CASSQVAGEVEAFF	TGTGCCAGCAGCCAAGTTGCAGGGGAAGTTGAAGCTTTCTTT
-	15	TRBV5-1	-	TRBJ2-7	CASSFTPGLTYEQYF	TGCGCCAGCAGCTTCACCCCAGGTTTAACCTACGAGCAGTACTTC
-	15	TRBV7-6	-	TRBJ2-3	CASSLGAGLTDTQYF	TGTGCCAGCAGCTTAGGGGCGGGCCTCACAGATACGCAGTATTTT
-	14	TRBV11-1	-	TRBJ2-7	CASSLNQGPYEQYF	TGTGCCAGCAGCTTGAATCAGGGGCCTTACGAGCAGTACTTC
-	13	TRBV28	-	TRBJ2-2	CASPDLNTGELFF	TGTGCCAGCCCAGACCTGAACACCGGGGAGCTGTTTTTT
once	15	TRBV28	-	TRBJ2-5	CASRLPEVYQETQYF	TGTGCCAGCAGATTACCAGAGGTGTACCAAGAGACCCAGTACTTC
-	15	TRBV7-3	TRBD2	TRBJ2-3	CASSLQAGGRDTQYF	TGTGCCAGCAGCTTACAAGCGGGGGGTCGAGATACGCAGTATTTT
-	13	TRBV5-1	-	TRBJ2-2	CASSLDRTGELFF	TGCGCCAGCAGCTTGGATCGCACCGGGGAGCTGTTTTTT
-	16	TRBV24-1	TRBD1	TRBJ1-5	CATSDGTGLVNQPQHF	TGTGCCACCAGTGACGGGACAGGGCTCGTCAATCAGCCCCAGCATTTT
once	14	TRBV28	-	TRBJ1-6	CASSRTGYNSPLHF	TGTGCCAGCAGTCGAACAGGGTATAATTCACCCCTCCACTTT
-	15	TRBV7-9	-	TRBJ2-7	CASSRSGWSSYEQYF	TGTGCCAGCAGCCGAAGCGGGTGGAGCTCCTACGAGCAGTACTTC
-	16	TRBV19	-	TRBJ2-2	CASSALRAVNTGELFF	TGTGCCAGTAGTGCGCTTCGGGCCGTGAACACCGGGGAGCTGTTTTTT
-	16	TRBV10-3	-	TRBJ2-3	CAISEKLQGVTDTQYF	TGTGCCATCAGTGAGAAGTTACAGGGAGTGACAGATACGCAGTATTTT
-	15	TRBV6-5	-	TRBJ1-5	CASRPQGNSNQPQHF	TGTGCCAGCAGGCCACAGGGAAATAGCAATCAGCCCCAGCATTTT
-	15	TRBV23-1	TRBD2	TRBJ2-7	CASPGLASNSYEQYF	TGCGCCAGCCCGGGACTAGCGAGTAATTCCTACGAGCAGTACTTC
-	14	TRBV5-4	-	TRBJ1-1	CASSFNTGGTEAFF	TGTGCCAGCAGCTTCAACACCGGGGGCACTGAAGCTTTCTTT
-	15	TRBV27	-	TRBJ1-1	CASSLSAMLNTEAFF	TGTGCCAGCAGTTTAAGCGCTATGCTGAACACTGAAGCTTTCTTT
-	14	TRBV6-5	-	TRBJ1-3	CASSYRGAGNTIYF	TGTGCCAGCAGTTACAGGGGGGCTGGAAACACCATATATTTT
-	16	TRBV7-2	-	TRBJ1-3	CASSFNRGADGNTIYF	TGTGCCAGCAGCTTTAACCGGGGGGCGGACGGAAACACCATATATTTT
once	18	TRBV5-1	TRBD2	TRBJ2-2	CASSLSSSGGRYTGELFF	TGCGCCAGCAGCTTGTCGTCTAGCGGGGGACGGTATACCGGGGAGCTGTTTTTT
-	13	TRBV3-1/TRBV3-2	-	TRBJ1-1	CASSQLSGREAFF	TGTGCCAGCAGCCAGTTGAGTGGGAGGGAAGCTTTCTTT
once	16	TRBV5-1	TRBD2	TRBJ2-2	CASSSRGSGRTGELFF	TGCGCCAGCAGTTCCCGGGGTAGCGGGAGGACCGGGGAGCTGTTTTTT
few	13	TRBV7-3	-	TRBJ1-2	CASSLNRDQGYTF	TGTGCCAGCAGCTTAAACAGGGATCAAGGCTACACCTTC
-	15	TRBV7-3	-	TRBJ2-1	CASSRGGVDNNEQFF	TGTGCCAGCAGCCGGGGCGGGGTAGACAACAATGAGCAGTTCTTC
-	15	TRBV19	TRBD1	TRBJ1-2	CASIGGTGPPGGYTF	TGTGCCAGTATCGGTGGGACAGGACCCCCAGGTGGCTACACCTTC
-	12	TRBV5-5	-	TRBJ1-2	CASSLSGGGYTF	TGTGCCAGCAGTCTGTCCGGGGGCGGCTACACCTTC
-	14	TRBV28	-	TRBJ1-4	CASSRRATNEKLFF	TGTGCCAGCTCACGACGAGCAACTAATGAAAAACTGTTTTTT
-	14	TRBV6-6	TRBD1	TRBJ2-7	CASRGGQGLIEQYF	TGTGCCAGCAGAGGGGGACAGGGACTTATCGAGCAGTACTTC
-	14	TRBV5-1	-	TRBJ2-7	CASSLDGRIYEQYF	TGCGCCAGCAGCTTGGACGGGAGAATCTACGAGCAGTACTTC
-	13	TRBV7-2	-	TRBJ1-1	CASSFGRRAEAFF	TGTGCCAGCAGCTTTGGGAGGAGAGCTGAAGCTTTCTTT
-	15	TRBV2	TRBD1	TRBJ2-2	CASSGDRAATGELFF	TGTGCCAGCAGTGGGGACAGGGCGGCCACCGGGGAGCTGTTTTTT
-	16	TRBV28	TRBD1	TRBJ1-6	CASSSRDRGLASPLHF	TGTGCCAGCAGTAGCCGGGACAGGGGGCTGGCTTCACCCCTCCACTTT
-	21	TRBV23-1	-	TRBJ1-1	CASSQFSQDAEKGLMNTEAFF	TGCGCCAGCAGTCAATTTTCCCAGGACGCGGAAAAGGGACTCATGAACACTGAAGCTTTCTTT
-	14	TRBV10-2	TRBD2	TRBJ2-1	CASSELAGGNEQFF	TGCGCCAGCAGTGAGCTAGCGGGAGGCAATGAGCAGTTCTTC
-	14	TRBV7-2	-	TRBJ1-2	CASSLRNYPYGYTF	TGTGCCAGCAGCTTGAGAAATTACCCTTATGGCTACACCTTC
-	14	TRBV3-1/TRBV3-2	-	TRBJ2-2	CASSLQITTGELFF	TGTGCCAGCAGCCTCCAGATAACGACCGGGGAGCTGTTTTTT
few	14	TRBV7-9	-	TRBJ1-6	CAALSGAYNSPLHF	TGTGCCGCACTCTCTGGAGCCTATAATTCACCCCTCCACTTT
-	15	TRBV28	-	TRBJ1-5	CASSLLSGSNQPQHF	TGTGCCAGCAGTTTATTATCAGGGAGTAATCAGCCCCAGCATTTT
-	16	TRBV5-4	TRBD1	TRBJ2-1	CASSSLDRGAHNEQFF	TGTGCCAGCAGTTCCTTGGACAGGGGAGCCCACAATGAGCAGTTCTTC
-	15	TRBV29-1	TRBD1	TRBJ1-5	CSVSYRTGSNQPQHF	TGCAGCGTTAGCTATAGGACAGGGAGCAATCAGCCCCAGCATTTT
-	16	TRBV19	-	TRBJ1-5	CASSMPRGDSNQPQHF	TGTGCCAGTAGTATGCCGCGGGGGGATAGCAATCAGCCCCAGCATTTT
-	15	TRBV5-1	-	TRBJ1-5	CASSLGTHSNQPQHF	TGCGCCAGCAGCTTGGGTACGCATAGCAATCAGCCCCAGCATTTT
-	15	TRBV5-1	TRBD1	TRBJ1-1	CASSTDGQGSAEAFF	TGCGCCAGCAGCACGGACGGACAGGGATCGGCTGAAGCTTTCTTT
-	14	TRBV29-1	-	TRBJ2-2	CSVVAFSNTGELFF	TGCAGCGTTGTGGCTTTCTCGAACACCGGGGAGCTGTTTTTT
-	16	TRBV6-2/TRBV6-3	-	TRBJ1-1	CASSYSIVTGSPEAFF	TGTGCCAGCAGTTACTCGATAGTAACAGGGTCGCCTGAAGCTTTCTTT